The subject of this entry is one T cell receptor (beta chain). This sample is drawn from a study of blood T cell repertoires in COVID-19. About the research overall: T cells, B-cell-depleted T cells, or PBMCs provided the cDNA or gDNA that served as material.

The CDR3 extends over 15 amino acids. V lost 0 bases, J lost 4 bases, and 5 bases stayed unmatched. Germline lookup yields CDR1 SGHRS and CDR2 YFSETQ. Profiled with immunoSEQ multiplex PCR; TCRdb holds only in-frame clones, not every one. The table lists 150,000 or so clones, around four fifths of them singletons. Adults between roughly 18 and 89 years of age took part from fewer than 30 US areas. Participant-given clinical history determined each cohort assignment. The receptor's source is a woman aged 60-75 years who had recovered from COVID-19. The specimen sequenced was PBMCs or T cells enriched from blood (not recorded which). The chain combines TRBV5-1 with TRBJ2-3, with 7 bases that match TRBD2. CDR3 region: CASSLALGRADTQYF. The CDR3 region has the DNA TGCGCCAGCAGCTTGGCCTTGGGGAGGGCAGATACGCAGTATTTT.